This record covers a single T cell receptor (beta chain). The data were obtained in a study of blood T cell repertoires in COVID-19. Study as a whole: Samples taken during acute and convalescent COVID-19 were collected in the United States, Italy and Spain. T cells, B-cell-depleted T cells, or PBMCs supplied cDNA or gDNA.

As handled by the study authors: Amplification of reference gene primers was used by the study to estimate nucleated cell counts. Produced via immunoSEQ multiplex PCR; TCRdb's table is partial and in-frame only. That table furnishes V, J and clone size, whereas the DNA furnished D and trimming. The sample records fewer than 200,000 clones, over 70% being singletons. The CDR3 totals 15 residues. V lost 5 bases to trimming and J lost 3 bases, with 17 bases between them. The V gene's germline CDR1 is PRHDT and CDR2 FYEKMQ (reference sequence). The TCR originated in a woman in her 70s who had recovered from COVID-19. This sequence joins TRBV13 and TRBJ2-7; D is possibly TRBD2 (5 bases). Material for sequencing was peripheral blood. The CDR3 sequence: CASSDSEYPHYEQYF. CDR3 DNA: TGTGCCAGCAGCGATAGCGAATATCCACACTACGAGCAGTACTTC.